This entry describes one T cell receptor beta chain. Its antigen remains unidentified. This specimen comes from a study of beta chain features in type 1 diabetes. Study in general: Under 110,000,000 sorted cells were examined across all samples.

Broader study findings: Within the patient group, naive, central memory and Treg TCRB repertoires appeared more similar to each other than within healthy donors.

Per germline, CDR1 SGHTA and CDR2 FQGNSA. This CDR3 is built from 15 residues. The V and J ends lost 4 bases and 2 bases, in that order; junction bases with no gene match: 3. Reverse transcribing all isolated RNA meant expressed TCRB transcripts were sequenced. Naive, central memory and regulatory T cell samples averaged about 3.4 million reads. Sequencing was performed with immunoSEQ multiplex PCR; in TCRdb, only in-frame clones are kept and a portion is missing. The top ten clones hold around 2.2% of a sample with 60,000 or so clones, roughly three fifths of them seen once. Material for sequencing was Tregs from blood. The J gene is TRBJ2-1, the V gene TRBV7-2, with 9 bases fitting TRBD2. The clonotype was recovered from a woman aged 18-29 years in good health. CDR3 amino acids: CASSSSSGTYNEQFF. CDR3 nucleotide sequence: TGTGCCAGCAGCTCCTCTAGCGGGACCTACAATGAGCAGTTCTTC.